The 3 T cell receptor beta chains below were found in one sample sequenced in a study of tumor-infiltrating lymphocytes in primary liver carcinoma. They got blood RNA out of unsorted whole blood and also pulled out germline DNA. cDNA specific to TCR beta was made from 500 to 650 ng of total RNA, with a constant-region primer employed for priming. It was through three nested multiplex PCR rounds of slightly modified ARM-PCR that TCR beta libraries arose. The two initial PCR rounds, ten to eleven cycles each, used TRBV1-TRBV30 forward and C-beta reverse primers. One entry per CDR3 protein results from TCRdb running MiXCR on the multiplex PCR reads. This sample has fewer than 350,000 distinct CDR3 sequences, with 50% to 70% found just once. Sequenced: peripheral blood. All receptors derive from a man between 35 and 55 years old with primary liver carcinoma and hepatitis B virus infection.

As concerns this clonotype: One end of the junction varies from germline; a read error may be responsible. The chain links TRBV4-3 to TRBJ2-2; a weak D match, TRBD2 (6 bases). Germline V gene lookup returns CDR1 LGHNA and CDR2 YSLEER. This CDR3 region has 13 residues. CDR3 residues: CASNVQSGGELLF. In DNA, the CDR3 is TGCGCCAGCAACGTCCAAAGCGGCGGGGAGCTGCTTTTT.

For this clonotype: The junction departs from germline at one end; a sequencing error may be responsible. The chain recombines TRBV12-3 or TRBV12-4 with TRBJ1-4; unclear D gene. The CDR3 contains 13 residues. The CDR3 sequence is CASSLSGLEKPFF. CDR3 nucleotides: TGTGCCAGCAGTTTATCTGGTTTGGAAAAACCGTTTTTT.

Note on this clonotype: The junction and the germline gene differ at one end; a read error may be behind it. This chain joins TRBV5-4 and TRBJ2-5; D may be TRBD1 (6 bases). This CDR3 contains 14 residues. Germline V gene sequence: CDR1 SGHNT, CDR2 YYREEE (reference sequence). The CDR3 DNA reads as TGTGTCAGCAGCTTACAGGGTCGGGAAGAGACCCAGTACTTC. Encoded protein: CVSSLQGREETQYF.